This T cell receptor beta chain is from a study of T cell repertoires in cytomegalovirus infection. Study summary: Peptides in the study included HLA-C-restricted and HLA-B-restricted CMV epitopes. In public TCR beta signatures, there were indications of both CMV infection and matching HLA type. The study, taken as a whole, reports: Cumulative public TCR beta family frequency identified CMV carriers with the relevant HLA. Across the ex vivo response, the dominant clonotypes were HLA-C-restricted CMV-specific TCR beta clonotypes.

Points on this clonotype: The target antigen is unknown.

MiXCR, run by TCRdb on the reads, gives a single entry per CDR3 protein. The profile shows approximately 1,000,000 distinct CDR3 sequences, approximately 33% of them singletons. This CDR3 contains 19 residues. Germline-derived CDR1 and CDR2 are MNHGY and SAAAGT. V was pared by 8 bases and J by 4 bases, with 32 bases between. This sequence originates from a human donor in good health (CMV status not recorded). Some clones in this sample may be carry-over from other donors' samples. This specimen consisted of cultured CD8+ T cells from PBMCs, obtained from culture after CMV antigen stimulation. The V and J genes are TRBV6-8 and TRBJ1-1; D ambiguous. The CDR3 coding sequence is TGTGCCAGCCACAAATCTTCCCCGGGAGAACTCCAGCTGACCACTGAAGCTTTCTTT. Residues: CASHKSSPGELQLTTEAFF.